This TCR beta chain is from a study of neurological immune-mediated disorders. Study-wide points: Levels of TCR clonal expansion peaked in HTLV-1-associated myelopathy and reached their lowest in multiple sclerosis, under those of healthy controls.

The CDR3 has 15 amino acids. Germline CDR1 SGDLS, CDR2 YYNGEE. V lost 4 bases and J lost 4; bases outside the gene matches: 3. There were roughly 1 million CD4+ or CD8+ T cells used in the sorted libraries. This clonotype was observed many times. Its antigen is still unknown. Synthesis of cDNA was accomplished via 5'RACE employing 10-nucleotide random UMIs. TCRdb re-derived calls from the 5' RACE reads in MiXCR, one entry per CDR3 protein. Of tens of thousands of distinct CDR3 sequences listed, less than 25% are singletons. The TCR comes from a man aged 45 to 65 with HTLV-1-associated myelopathy (HAM/TSP). The genes are TRBV9 and TRBJ2-5; 14 bases are a match to TRBD2. The specimen sequenced was CD4+ T cells from blood. CDR3 amino acids: CASSPGTSGRETQYF. DNA for the CDR3: TGTGCCAGCAGCCCCGGGACTAGCGGGAGAGAGACCCAGTACTTC.